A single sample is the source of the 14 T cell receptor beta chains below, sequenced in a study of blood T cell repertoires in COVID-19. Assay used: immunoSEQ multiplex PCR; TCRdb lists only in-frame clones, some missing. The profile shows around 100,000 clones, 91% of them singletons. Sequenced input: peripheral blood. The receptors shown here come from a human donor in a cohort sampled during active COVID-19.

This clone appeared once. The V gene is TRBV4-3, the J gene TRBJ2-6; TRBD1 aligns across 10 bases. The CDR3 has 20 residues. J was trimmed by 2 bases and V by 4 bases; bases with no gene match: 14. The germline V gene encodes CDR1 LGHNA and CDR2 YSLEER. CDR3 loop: CASSPGLEDRGIPGANVLTF. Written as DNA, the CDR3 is TGCGCCAGCAGCCCCGGCCTGGAGGACAGGGGGATTCCTGGGGCCAACGTCCTGACTTTC.

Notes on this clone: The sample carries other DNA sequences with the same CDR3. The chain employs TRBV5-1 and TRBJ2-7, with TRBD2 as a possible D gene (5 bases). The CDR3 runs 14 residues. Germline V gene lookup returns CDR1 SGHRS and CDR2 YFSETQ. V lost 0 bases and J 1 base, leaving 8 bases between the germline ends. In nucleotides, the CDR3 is TGCGCCAGCAGCTTGGCGGGGTCGTCCTACGAGCAGTACTTC. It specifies CASSLAGSSYEQYF.

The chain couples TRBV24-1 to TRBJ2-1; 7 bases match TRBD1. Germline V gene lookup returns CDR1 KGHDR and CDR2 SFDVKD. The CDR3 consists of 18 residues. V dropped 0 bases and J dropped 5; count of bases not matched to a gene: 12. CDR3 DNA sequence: TGTGCCACCAGTGATTTGCCGCCCGACAGGGCCTATAACAATGAGCAGTTCTTC. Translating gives CATSDLPPDRAYNNEQFF.

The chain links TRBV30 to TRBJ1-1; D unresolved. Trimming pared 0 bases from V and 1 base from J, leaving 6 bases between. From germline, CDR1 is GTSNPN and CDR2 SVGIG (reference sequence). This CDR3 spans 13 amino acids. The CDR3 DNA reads TGTGCCTGGAGTGTAGCAGGGAACACTGAAGCTTTCTTT. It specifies CAWSVAGNTEAFF.

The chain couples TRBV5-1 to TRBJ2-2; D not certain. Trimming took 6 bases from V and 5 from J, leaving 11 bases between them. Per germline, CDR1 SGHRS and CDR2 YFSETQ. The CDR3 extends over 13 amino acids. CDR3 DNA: TGCGCCAGCACCCTGGGCAGTACCGGGGAGCTGTTTTTT. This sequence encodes CASTLGSTGELFF.

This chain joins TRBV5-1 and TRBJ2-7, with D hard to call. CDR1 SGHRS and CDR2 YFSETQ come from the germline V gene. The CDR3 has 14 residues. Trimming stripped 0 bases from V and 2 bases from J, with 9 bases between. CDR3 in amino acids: CASSLEAGTYEQYF. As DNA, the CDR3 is TGCGCCAGCAGCTTGGAGGCAGGTACCTACGAGCAGTACTTC.

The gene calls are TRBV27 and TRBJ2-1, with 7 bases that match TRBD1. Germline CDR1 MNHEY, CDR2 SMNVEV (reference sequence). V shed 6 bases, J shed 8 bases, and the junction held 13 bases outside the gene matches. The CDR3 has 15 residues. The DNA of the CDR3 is TGTGCCAGCAGAGACGAGGAGACAGGGTGGGATGAGCAGTTCTTC. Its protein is CASRDEETGWDEQFF.

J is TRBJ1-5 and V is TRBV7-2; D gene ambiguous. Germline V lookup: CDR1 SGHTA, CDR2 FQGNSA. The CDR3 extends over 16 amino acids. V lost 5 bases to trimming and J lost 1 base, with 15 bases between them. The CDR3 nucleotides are TGTGCCAGCAGCCCCCCCGGGGTAGTCAGCAATCAGCCCCAGCATTTT. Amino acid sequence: CASSPPGVVSNQPQHF.

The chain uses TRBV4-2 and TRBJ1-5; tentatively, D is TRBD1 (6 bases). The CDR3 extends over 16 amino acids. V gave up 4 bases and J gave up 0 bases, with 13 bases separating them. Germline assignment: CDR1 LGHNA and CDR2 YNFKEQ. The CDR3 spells CASSPRGHDSNQPQHF. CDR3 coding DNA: TGTGCCAGCAGCCCTCGGGGACACGATAGCAATCAGCCCCAGCATTTT.

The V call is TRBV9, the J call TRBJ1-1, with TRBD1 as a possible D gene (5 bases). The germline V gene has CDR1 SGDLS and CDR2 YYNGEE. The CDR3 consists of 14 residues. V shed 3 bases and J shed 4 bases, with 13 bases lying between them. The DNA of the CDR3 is TGTGCCAGCAGCGCCATAGGGGTGCTCACTGAAGCTTTCTTT. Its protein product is CASSAIGVLTEAFF. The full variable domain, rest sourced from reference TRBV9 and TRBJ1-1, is DSGVTQTPKHLITATGQRVTLRCSPRSGDLSVYWYQQSLDQGLQFLIQYYNGEERAKGNILERFSAQQFPDLHSELNLSSLELGDSALYFCASSAIGVLTEAFFGQGTRLTVV.

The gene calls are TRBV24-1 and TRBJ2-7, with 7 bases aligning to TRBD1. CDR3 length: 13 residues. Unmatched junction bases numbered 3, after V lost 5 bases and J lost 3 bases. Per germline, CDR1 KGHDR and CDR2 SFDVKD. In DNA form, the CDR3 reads TGTGCCACCAGTGCCGCAGGGGGCTACGAGCAGTACTTC. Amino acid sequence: CATSAAGGYEQYF.

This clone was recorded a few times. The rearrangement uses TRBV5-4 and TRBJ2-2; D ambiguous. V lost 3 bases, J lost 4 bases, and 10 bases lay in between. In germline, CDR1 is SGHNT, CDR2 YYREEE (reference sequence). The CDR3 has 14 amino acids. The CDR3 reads CASSSPLATGELFF. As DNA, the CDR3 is TGTGCCAGCAGCTCCCCCTTGGCCACCGGGGAGCTGTTTTTT.

CDR3 sequence reads: CASTGGSYNSPLHF. As DNA, the CDR3 is TGTGCCAGTACAGGGGGCTCCTATAATTCACCCCTCCACTTT. This chain joins TRBV19 and TRBJ1-6, with 7 bases lining up with TRBD1. Per the germline V gene, CDR1 is LNHDA and CDR2 is SQIVND (reference sequence). V shed 7 bases, J shed 0 bases, and the junction held 0 bases outside the gene matches. The CDR3 has 14 amino acids. Combining the CDR3 with reference TRBV19 and TRBJ1-6 gives the whole variable domain DGGITQSPKYLFRKEGQNVTLSCEQNLNHDAMYWYRQDPGQGLRLIYYSQIVNDFQKGDIAEGYSVSREKKESFPLTVTSAQKNPTAFYLCASTGGSYNSPLHFGNGTRLTVT.

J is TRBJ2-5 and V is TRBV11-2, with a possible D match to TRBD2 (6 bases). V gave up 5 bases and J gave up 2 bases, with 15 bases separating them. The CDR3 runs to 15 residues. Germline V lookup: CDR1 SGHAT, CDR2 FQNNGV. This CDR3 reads CASSPEPGVQETQYF. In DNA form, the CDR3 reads TGTGCCAGCAGCCCAGAACCGGGAGTACAAGAGACCCAGTACTTC.